The 17 T cell receptor beta chains given below trace back to one sample, sequenced in a study of patients and donors after allogeneic stem cell transplantation. In TCRdb, the RT-PCR reads were re-called with MiXCR into one record per CDR3 protein. The table records 900,000 to 1,000,000 distinct CDR3 sequences, roughly 17% of them present only once. The sample consisted of blood, either unsorted or a sorted T cell fraction (not recorded which). These receptors were collected from a human donor who was either an allogeneic HSCT recipient or a stem cell or donor lymphocyte infusion donor (not recorded which). It is not recorded whose cells these are; they may come from a transplant donor.

This chain joins TRBV6-1 and TRBJ2-3; 8 bases are shared with TRBD2. The J segment lost 4 bases and the V segment lost 6 bases, leaving 9 bases of the junction unmatched. Per germline, CDR1 MNHNS and CDR2 SASEGT. The CDR3 has 15 residues. This CDR3 is CASSPSGSDADTQYF. The CDR3 nucleotides read TGTGCCAGCAGCCCTAGCGGGTCAGATGCAGATACGCAGTATTTT.

This clonotype has at least ten counts. The J gene is TRBJ1-6, the V gene TRBV9, with D possibly matching TRBD1 (6 bases). Trimming shortened V by 4 bases and J by 2 bases, and 10 bases separated the two germline ends. In germline, CDR1 is SGDLS, CDR2 YYNGEE. This CDR3 is built from 15 residues. The CDR3 loop is CASSTRTAYNSPLHF. CDR3 sequence (DNA): TGTGCCAGCAGCACCCGGACAGCCTATAATTCACCCCTCCACTTT.

This clonotype was recorded at least ten times. The chain combines TRBV12-5 with TRBJ1-1; a weak D match, TRBD1 (5 bases). The CDR3 loop spans 14 amino acids. Between the trimmed V and J ends, which lost 7 bases and 0 bases, there was a span of 12 bases. Germline assignment: CDR1 LGHNT and CDR2 FRNRAP. The chain's CDR3 is CASALGVVNTEAFF. In DNA form, the CDR3 reads TGTGCTAGTGCCCTAGGGGTAGTGAACACTGAAGCTTTCTTT.

The CDR3 DNA reads as TGTGCCAGCAGCTCAATCCTGGGGAGTGCCTACGAGCAGTACTTC. Its translation: CASSSILGSAYEQYF. The chain combines TRBV7-9 with TRBJ2-7; D is perhaps TRBD2 (5 bases). Germline values: CDR1 SEHNR, CDR2 FQNEAQ (reference sequence). The V gene lost 4 bases and the J gene lost 2 bases, with 15 bases spanning the gap. The CDR3 is 15 residues long.

The chain uses TRBV4-2 and TRBJ2-2, with D maybe TRBD2 (6 bases). V was pared by 4 bases and J by 2 bases, with 17 bases between. Germline V lookup: CDR1 LGHNA, CDR2 YNFKEQ. This CDR3 has 17 residues. CDR3 in amino acids: CASSPRDPGLNTGELFF. The CDR3 DNA reads TGTGCCAGCAGCCCACGGGATCCGGGACTTAACACCGGGGAGCTGTTTTTT.

This clonotype was picked up a small number of times. This sequence joins TRBV20-1 and TRBJ1-5, with 10 bases lining up with TRBD1. From germline, CDR1 is DFQATT and CDR2 SNEGSKA (reference sequence). V lost 0 bases to trimming and J lost 6 bases; unmatched junction nucleotides: 5. The CDR3 has 15 residues. The CDR3 region is CSAREGQGRGQPQHF. In DNA form, the CDR3 reads TGCAGTGCTAGAGAGGGACAGGGGAGAGGTCAGCCCCAGCATTTT.

This sequence joins TRBV18 and TRBJ2-7; D not resolved. Looked up from germline, CDR1 is KGHSH and CDR2 is LQKENI. Trimming removed 6 bases from V and 5 bases from J, with 14 bases in between. This CDR3 has 13 amino acids. The CDR3 bases are TGTGCCAGCTCCGCCCAAATAGGGAACGAGCAGTACTTC. Translated: CASSAQIGNEQYF.

The V call is TRBV6-5, the J call TRBJ1-4; D is unclear. Trimming took off 0 bases at V and 3 bases at J, with 5 bases between the two ends. Germline lookup yields CDR1 MNHEY and CDR2 SVGAGI. The CDR3 contains 14 residues. Written as DNA, the CDR3 is TGTGCCAGCAGTTACTCAAGGCCTAATGAAAAACTGTTTTTT. It codes for CASSYSRPNEKLFF.

The chain combines TRBV7-9 with TRBJ2-7; D unclear. Germline CDR1 and CDR2: SEHNR and FQNEAQ (reference sequence). The CDR3 sequence is 14 residues long. Trimming pared 5 bases from V and 0 bases from J, leaving 11 bases between. The chain's CDR3 is CASSQSPSSYEQYF. CDR3 DNA: TGTGCCAGCAGCCAGAGCCCAAGCTCCTACGAGCAGTACTTC. Full variable domain (remainder filled in from reference TRBV7-9 and TRBJ2-7): DTGVSQNPRHKITKRGQNVTFRCDPISEHNRLYWYRQTLGQGPEFLTYFQNEAQLEKSRLLSDRFSAERPKGSFSTLEIQRTEQGDSAMYLCASSQSPSSYEQYFGPGTRLTVT.

In its sample, this clonotype was seen once. This rearrangement joins TRBV24-1 to TRBJ2-3; D is undetermined. The germline V gene encodes CDR1 KGHDR and CDR2 SFDVKD. There are 13 residues in the CDR3. The V gene lost 3 bases and the J gene lost 3 bases, with 6 bases spanning the gap. CDR3 coding DNA: TGTGCCACCAGTGATAGGAAAACAGATACGCAGTATTTT. Its protein product is CATSDRKTDTQYF.

This sequence joins TRBV7-9 and TRBJ1-1; 11 nucleotides match TRBD1. The CDR3 runs to 15 residues. Germline V CDR1 and CDR2: SEHNR, FQNEAQ (reference sequence). V gave up 4 bases and J gave up 4 bases; unmatched junction bases: 5. The CDR3 spells CASSWPGQGVTEAFF. The CDR3 nucleotides are TGTGCCAGCAGCTGGCCGGGACAGGGGGTCACTGAAGCTTTCTTT.

This chain links TRBV24-1 with TRBJ1-4; D uncertain. The CDR3 sequence is 12 residues long. From germline, CDR1 is KGHDR and CDR2 SFDVKD. V dropped 1 base and J dropped 8 bases, with 4 bases sitting between them. The CDR3 sequence is CATSDLGEKLFF. As DNA, the CDR3 is TGTGCCACCAGTGATTTAGGCGAAAAACTGTTTTTT.

The chain employs TRBV12-3 or TRBV12-4 and TRBJ1-2; D might be TRBD1 (5 bases). Trimming took 4 bases from V and 8 from J, leaving 17 bases between them. The CDR3 spans 14 residues. The CDR3 reads CASSSRTSFNGYTF. The CDR3 nucleotides are TGTGCCAGCAGTTCGAGGACAAGCTTTAACGGCTACACCTTC.

The chain has TRBV2 and TRBJ1-2; D remains ambiguous. Germline V gives CDR1 SNHLY, CDR2 FYNNEI. This CDR3 spans 15 amino acids. With 0 bases removed from V and 8 bases from J, the gap between germline ends came to 16 bases. CDR3 sequence: CASSEAKRAGGGYTF. The CDR3 DNA sequence: TGTGCCAGCAGTGAAGCGAAACGGGCAGGAGGGGGCTACACCTTC. The full variable domain, rest sourced from reference TRBV2 and TRBJ1-2, is EPEVTQTPSHQVTQMGQEVILRCVPISNHLYFYWYRQILGQKVEFLVSFYNNEISEKSEIFDDQFSVERPDGSNFTLKIRSTKLEDSAMYFCASSEAKRAGGGYTFGSGTRLTVV.

This chain joins TRBV6-2 or TRBV6-3 and TRBJ2-3, with 10 bases matching TRBD2. The V gene end was trimmed by 8 bases and the J gene end by 5 bases; junction bases not matched to a gene: 10. Germline-derived CDR1 and CDR2 are MNHEY and SVGEGT. The CDR3 covers 15 residues. CDR3 loop: CASDRGTSAGDTQYF. The CDR3 DNA reads TGTGCCAGCGATCGCGGGACTAGCGCCGGAGATACGCAGTATTTT.

The table lists this clonotype with a few counts. The chain employs TRBV20-1 and TRBJ2-7; 9 bases are a match to TRBD1. This CDR3 has 14 amino acids. Germline trimming cut 5 bases from V and 3 bases from J; bases unmatched to any gene: 8. CDR1 and CDR2 (germline): DFQATT, SNEGSKA (reference sequence). The CDR3 bases are TGCAGTGCTTGGACGGGACAGGGCGGCTACGAGCAGTACTTC. Translated, it gives CSAWTGQGGYEQYF.

This chain links TRBV20-1 with TRBJ2-7; D is perhaps TRBD2 (5 bases). There are 14 residues in the CDR3. The germline V gene encodes CDR1 DFQATT and CDR2 SNEGSKA (reference sequence). Trimming shortened V by 5 bases and J by 2 bases, and 16 bases separated the two germline ends. CDR3 coding DNA: TGCAGTGCTCCCCCTCGGGGTTTTACCTACGAGCAGTACTTC. Protein product: CSAPPRGFTYEQYF.